A single sample is the source of the 24 T cell receptor beta chains below, sequenced in a study of radiation and T cells in renal cell carcinoma. Using immunoSEQ multiplex PCR, the repertoire was profiled, and TCRdb retains in-frame clones only, with some absent. Of approximately 140,000 clones in the sample, about 87% are singletons; the top ten hold 3.5% to 5%. The time point was: baseline pretreatment blood. Sample treatment: 15 Gy SBRT to primary tumor, nephrectomy 4 weeks later. Sequenced material: blood, taken from a patient whose treatment included radiotherapy and nephrectomy. These receptors originate from a woman between 70 and 85 years old with renal cell carcinoma.

V gene TRBV6-5 combines with J gene TRBJ2-4; TRBD2 agrees at 12 bases. The junction had 3 bases not matched to a gene; V was cut back by 5 bases and J by 7 bases. The CDR3 extends over 14 amino acids. Germline V lookup: CDR1 MNHEY, CDR2 SVGAGI. This CDR3 is CASSRTSGTNIQYF. The CDR3 DNA sequence: TGTGCCAGCAGTCGGACTAGCGGGACGAACATTCAGTACTTC.

This clone has a single count. The rearrangement links TRBV30 to TRBJ2-2; 8 bases match TRBD1. The trim removed 5 bases at V and 3 bases at J, leaving 2 bases unmatched. CDR1 is GTSNPN and CDR2 is SVGIG in the germline V gene (reference sequence). CDR3 length: 13 amino acids. As DNA, the CDR3 is TGTGCCTGGCAGGGGGCGTACACCGGGGAGCTGTTTTTT. Its protein is CAWQGAYTGELFF. Together with reference TRBV30 and TRBJ2-2, the CDR3 gives the full variable domain: SQTIHQWPATLVQPVGSPLSLECTVEGTSNPNLYWYRQAAGRGLQLLFYSVGIGQISSEVPQNLSASRPQDRQFILSSKKLLLSDSGFYLCAWQGAYTGELFFGEGSRLTVL.

The chain couples TRBV30 to TRBJ2-3, with D tentatively TRBD1 (6 bases). V was trimmed by 2 bases and J by 6 bases, leaving 12 bases between them. The CDR3 length is 13 residues. Germline CDR1 GTSNPN, CDR2 SVGIG (reference sequence). The CDR3, as DNA: TGTGCCTGGAGTCAGGGGACGCTCGATACGCAGTATTTT. Translated, it gives CAWSQGTLDTQYF.

The rearrangement uses TRBV11-2 and TRBJ2-2; TRBD1 matches at 9 bases. Looked up from germline, CDR1 is SGHAT and CDR2 is FQNNGV. With 5 bases clipped from V and 7 bases from J, the junction kept 11 bases outside the gene matches. The CDR3 spans 16 residues. The CDR3 reads CASSPHRGPGHGELFF. The CDR3 bases are TGTGCCAGCAGCCCTCACAGGGGGCCAGGTCACGGGGAGCTGTTTTTT.

The V call is TRBV18, the J call TRBJ1-2; no reliable D call. Trimming left V 2 bases short and J 4 bases short, with 11 bases between. There are 14 residues in the CDR3. Germline V CDR1 and CDR2: KGHSH, LQKENI. CDR3 bases: TGTGCCAGCTCACCAACACCTGTCAGCTATGGCTACACCTTC. It yields the protein CASSPTPVSYGYTF.

CDR3 region: CASSYVGGDTQYF. The CDR3 nucleotides read TGTGCCAGCAGTTACGTAGGAGGGGATACGCAGTATTTT. The chain is built from TRBV6-5 and TRBJ2-3, with TRBD2 as a possible D gene (6 bases). Deletions cut 2 bases from V and 6 bases from J, with 9 bases between. The V gene's germline CDR1 is MNHEY and CDR2 SVGAGI. The CDR3 is 13 residues long.

The sample holds one count of this clone. The gene calls are TRBV6-1 and TRBJ1-5; D is unclear. The CDR3 is 14 residues long. The V end was cut by 7 bases, the J end by 4 bases, with 14 bases between. Germline loops: CDR1 MNHNS, CDR2 SASEGT. The DNA for the CDR3 is TGTGCCAGCACCAGCTCGGGTACTAATCAGCCCCAGCATTTT. This encodes CASTSSGTNQPQHF.

The chain carries TRBV7-2 and TRBJ1-2; 9 bases match TRBD1. The CDR3 is 15 amino acids. J gave up 6 bases and V 3 bases, and 8 bases lay outside the gene matches. Germline V gives CDR1 SGHTA, CDR2 FQGNSA. CDR3 sequence (DNA): TGTGCCAGCAGCTTGGACTCCGGGACAGGGAATGGCTACACCTTC. Encoded protein: CASSLDSGTGNGYTF.

The chain recombines TRBV13 with TRBJ1-4; D unclear. Looked up from germline, CDR1 is PRHDT and CDR2 is FYEKMQ (reference sequence). The CDR3 sequence is 13 residues long. V lost 1 base and J 8 bases, leaving 8 bases between the germline ends. Here the CDR3 reads CASSLVRSEKLFF. CDR3 coding DNA: TGTGCCAGCAGCTTAGTAAGGAGCGAAAAACTGTTTTTT.

The genes are TRBV4-1 and TRBJ2-5; 8 positions agree with TRBD2. This CDR3 spans 16 amino acids. The junction had 9 bases not matched to a gene; V was cut back by 1 base and J by 5 bases. Germline V CDR1 and CDR2: MGHRA, YSYEKL. The CDR3: CASSQGSSGGIETQYF. Here the CDR3 DNA reads TGCGCCAGCAGCCAAGGTTCAAGCGGGGGAATTGAGACCCAGTACTTC.

This sequence joins TRBV30 and TRBJ1-3; weak D call: TRBD1 (6 bases). This CDR3 spans 14 amino acids. The V and J ends lost 0 bases and 2 bases respectively, with 8 bases between them. Per germline, CDR1 GTSNPN and CDR2 SVGIG (reference sequence). The CDR3 sequence: CAWSVAGAGNTIYF. The CDR3 bases are TGTGCCTGGAGTGTAGCAGGGGCTGGAAACACCATATATTTT.

The chain employs TRBV29-1 and TRBJ1-1, with D tentatively TRBD1 (6 bases). V gave up 1 base and J gave up 0 bases, with 12 bases separating them. The CDR3 length is 15 residues. The germline gives CDR1 SQVTM, CDR2 ANQGSEA. The CDR3 DNA reads TGCAGCGTTGAAGGGGTGACAGGACTGAACACTGAAGCTTTCTTT. This encodes CSVEGVTGLNTEAFF.

J is TRBJ2-7 and V is TRBV11-3, with 9 bases lining up with TRBD1. The CDR3 length is 13 residues. The germline V gene encodes CDR1 SGHNT and CDR2 YENEEA. V was clipped by 3 bases and J by 8 bases; unmatched bases: 5. Here the CDR3 reads CASSFGDRVKQYF. In DNA form, the CDR3 reads TGTGCCAGCAGCTTTGGGGACAGGGTCAAGCAGTACTTC.

The rearrangement links TRBV18 to TRBJ2-2; 10 nucleotides match TRBD1. The CDR3 is made up of 20 amino acids. Looked up from germline, CDR1 is KGHSH and CDR2 is LQKENI. V lost 8 bases, J lost 0 bases, and 18 bases stayed unmatched. The CDR3: CASPRTGGFVEKSNTGELFF. CDR3 nucleotide sequence: TGTGCCAGCCCCCGGACAGGGGGTTTCGTGGAGAAATCGAACACCGGGGAGCTGTTTTTT.

J is TRBJ1-2 and V is TRBV28; 8 positions match TRBD1. This CDR3 contains 15 residues. The V and J ends lost 6 bases and 4 bases, in that order; junction bases with no gene match: 10. The germline gives CDR1 MDHEN, CDR2 SYDVKM. DNA of the CDR3: TGTGCCAGCAGCTCGGCGGGGCAGGGGGCCTATGGCTACACCTTC. Protein: CASSSAGQGAYGYTF.

This clone was detected only a few times. The V call is TRBV28, the J call TRBJ1-5; possible D gene TRBD1, 6 bases. Germline V gene sequence: CDR1 MDHEN, CDR2 SYDVKM. V dropped 4 bases and J dropped 3 bases, with 22 bases sitting between them. The CDR3 extends over 18 amino acids. The DNA of the CDR3 is TGTGCCAGCAGTTCAGGGGATATTGCGTGGGTTAACAATCAGCCCCAGCATTTT. Translating it yields CASSSGDIAWVNNQPQHF.

The chain links TRBV18 to TRBJ1-2; D unclear. There are 14 residues in the CDR3. V shed 2 bases and J shed 8 bases, with 15 bases lying between them. Germline V gives CDR1 KGHSH, CDR2 LQKENI. The CDR3: CASSPRKVLRGYTF. In nucleotides, the CDR3 is TGTGCCAGCTCACCAAGGAAGGTACTTAGAGGCTACACCTTC.

The rearrangement joins TRBV9 to TRBJ2-5; 10 bases fit TRBD2. From germline, CDR1 is SGDLS and CDR2 YYNGEE. V lost 0 bases, J lost 0 bases, and 2 bases stayed unmatched. This CDR3 is 16 amino acids long. As DNA, the CDR3 is TGTGCCAGCAGCGTAGGAACTAGCGGGGACCAAGAGACCCAGTACTTC. This gives the protein CASSVGTSGDQETQYF. Combining the CDR3 with reference TRBV9 and TRBJ2-5 gives the whole variable domain DSGVTQTPKHLITATGQRVTLRCSPRSGDLSVYWYQQSLDQGLQFLIQYYNGEERAKGNILERFSAQQFPDLHSELNLSSLELGDSALYFCASSVGTSGDQETQYFGPGTRLLVL.

This rearrangement joins TRBV11-2 to TRBJ2-2, with TRBD1 as a possible D gene (6 bases). CDR1 is SGHAT and CDR2 is FQNNGV in the germline V gene. This CDR3 contains 15 residues. V lost 5 bases and J lost 0, with 10 bases in between. The CDR3 reads CASSPTGTNTGELFF. CDR3 nucleotides: TGTGCCAGCAGCCCGACAGGAACGAACACCGGGGAGCTGTTTTTT.

J is TRBJ2-3 and V is TRBV7-2; no clear D. The CDR3 has 15 amino acids. Germline CDR1 reads SGHTA; CDR2 reads FQGNSA. The V end was cut by 0 bases, the J end by 0 bases, with 7 bases between. CDR3 coding DNA: TGTGCCAGCAGCTTAGCTCAGCTAAGCACAGATACGCAGTATTTT. Amino acids: CASSLAQLSTDTQYF.

The table lists this clone with a few counts. The chain joins TRBV7-2 to TRBJ2-3; D call uncertain. V shed 5 bases and J shed 2 bases, with 14 bases lying between them. The length of the CDR3 is 15 residues. From germline, CDR1 is SGHTA and CDR2 FQGNSA. The CDR3 sequence is CASSGTLFSTDTQYF. DNA for the CDR3: TGTGCCAGCAGCGGTACGCTTTTTTCCACAGATACGCAGTATTTT.

The rearrangement joins TRBV18 to TRBJ2-7, with 10 bases matching TRBD1. V shed 4 bases, J shed 6 bases, and the junction held 12 bases outside the gene matches. CDR1 is KGHSH and CDR2 is LQKENI in the germline V gene. The CDR3 has 16 residues. Here the CDR3 reads CASSLATGQGSSEQYF. As DNA, the CDR3 is TGTGCCAGCTCACTCGCCACGGGACAGGGGTCTTCCGAGCAGTACTTC.

The V gene is TRBV9, the J gene TRBJ2-2, with D possibly being TRBD1 (6 bases). CDR1 and CDR2 (germline): SGDLS, YYNGEE. The germline V and J ends were trimmed by 0 bases and 7 bases, with 13 bases remaining between them. This CDR3 contains 15 residues. The CDR3 DNA is TGTGCCAGCAGCGTAGCGGGCAGGGGAAGCGGGGAGCTGTTTTTT. Translated, it gives CASSVAGRGSGELFF.

This clone came up a few times. The chain is built from TRBV19 and TRBJ1-2; maybe TRBD1 (5 bases). The germline V gene has CDR1 LNHDA and CDR2 SQIVND (reference sequence). The CDR3 consists of 14 residues. Between the trimmed V and J ends, which lost 6 bases and 2 bases, there was a span of 13 bases. The CDR3 sequence: CASSPMTENYGYTF. Here the CDR3 DNA reads TGTGCCAGTAGCCCTATGACAGAGAACTATGGCTACACCTTC.